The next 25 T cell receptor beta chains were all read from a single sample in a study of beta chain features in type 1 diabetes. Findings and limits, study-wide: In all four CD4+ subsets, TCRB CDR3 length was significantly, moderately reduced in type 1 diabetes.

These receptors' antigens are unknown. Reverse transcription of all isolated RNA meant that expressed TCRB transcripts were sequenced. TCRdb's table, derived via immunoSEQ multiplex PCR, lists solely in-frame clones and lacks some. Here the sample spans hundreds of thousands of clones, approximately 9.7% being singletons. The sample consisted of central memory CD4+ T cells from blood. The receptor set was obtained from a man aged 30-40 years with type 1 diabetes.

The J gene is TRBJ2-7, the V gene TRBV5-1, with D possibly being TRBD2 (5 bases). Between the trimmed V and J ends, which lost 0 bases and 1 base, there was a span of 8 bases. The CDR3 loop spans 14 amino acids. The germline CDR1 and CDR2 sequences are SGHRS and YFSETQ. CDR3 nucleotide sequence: TGCGCCAGCAGCTTGGTACCGGGGTCCTACGAGCAGTACTTC. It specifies CASSLVPGSYEQYF.

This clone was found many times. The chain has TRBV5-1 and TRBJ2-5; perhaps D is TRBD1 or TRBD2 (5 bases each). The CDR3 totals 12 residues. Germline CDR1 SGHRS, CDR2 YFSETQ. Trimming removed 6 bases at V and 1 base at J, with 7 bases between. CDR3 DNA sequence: TGCGCCAGCACTGGGACCCAAGAGACCCAGTACTTC. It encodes CASTGTQETQYF.

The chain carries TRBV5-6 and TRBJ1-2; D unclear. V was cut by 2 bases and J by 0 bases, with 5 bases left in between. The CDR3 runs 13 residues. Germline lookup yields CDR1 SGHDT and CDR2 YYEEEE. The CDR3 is CASSFQANYGYTF. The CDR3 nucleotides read TGTGCCAGCAGCTTCCAGGCTAACTATGGCTACACCTTC.

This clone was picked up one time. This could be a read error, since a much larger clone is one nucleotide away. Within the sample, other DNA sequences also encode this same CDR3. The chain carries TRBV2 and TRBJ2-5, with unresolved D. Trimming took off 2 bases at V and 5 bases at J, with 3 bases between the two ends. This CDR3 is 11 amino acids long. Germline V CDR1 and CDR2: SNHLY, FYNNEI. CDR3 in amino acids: CASSERETQYF. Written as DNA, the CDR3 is TGTGCCAGCAGTGAAAGGGAGACCCAGTACTTC.

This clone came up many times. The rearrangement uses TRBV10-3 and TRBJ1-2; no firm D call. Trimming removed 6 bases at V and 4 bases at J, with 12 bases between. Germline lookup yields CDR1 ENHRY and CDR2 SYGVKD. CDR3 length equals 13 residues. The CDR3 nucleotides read TGTGCCATCAGCGACCTAAAGGTCTATGGCTACACCTTC. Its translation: CAISDLKVYGYTF.

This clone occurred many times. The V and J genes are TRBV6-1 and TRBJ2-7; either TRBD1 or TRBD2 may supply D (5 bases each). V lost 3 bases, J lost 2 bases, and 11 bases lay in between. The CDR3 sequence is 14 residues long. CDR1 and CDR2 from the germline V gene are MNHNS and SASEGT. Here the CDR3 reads CASSDSAGPYEQYF. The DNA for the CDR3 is TGTGCCAGCAGTGATAGCGCAGGGCCCTACGAGCAGTACTTC.

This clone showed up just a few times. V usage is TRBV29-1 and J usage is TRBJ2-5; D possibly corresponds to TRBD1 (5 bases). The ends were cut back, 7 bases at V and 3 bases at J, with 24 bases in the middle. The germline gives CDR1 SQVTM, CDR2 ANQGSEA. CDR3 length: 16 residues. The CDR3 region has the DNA TGCAGCGCTCCTTGGGGCCAGGGTACCACGAAAGAGACCCAGTACTTC. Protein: CSAPWGQGTTKETQYF.

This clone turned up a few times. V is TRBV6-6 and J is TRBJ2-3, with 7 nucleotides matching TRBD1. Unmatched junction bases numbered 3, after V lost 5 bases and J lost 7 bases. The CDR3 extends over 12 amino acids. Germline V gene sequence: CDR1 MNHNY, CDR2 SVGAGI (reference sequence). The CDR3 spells CASSRQGNTQYF. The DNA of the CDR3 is TGTGCCAGCAGTCGACAGGGTAATACGCAGTATTTT.

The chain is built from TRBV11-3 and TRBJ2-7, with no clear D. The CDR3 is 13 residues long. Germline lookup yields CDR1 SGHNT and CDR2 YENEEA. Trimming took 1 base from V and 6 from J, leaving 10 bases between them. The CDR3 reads CASSLARASEQYF. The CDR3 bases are TGTGCCAGCAGCTTAGCTCGGGCATCCGAGCAGTACTTC.

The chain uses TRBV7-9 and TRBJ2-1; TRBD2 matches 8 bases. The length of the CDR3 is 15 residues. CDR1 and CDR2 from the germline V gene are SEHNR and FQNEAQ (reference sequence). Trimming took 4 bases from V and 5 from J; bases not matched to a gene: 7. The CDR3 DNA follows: TGTGCCAGCAGCTATTCGGGACTAGGGAACAATGAGCAGTTCTTC. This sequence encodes CASSYSGLGNNEQFF.

CDR3 DNA: TGTGCCAGCAGTTACTCGATGGTCCAAGAGACCCAGTACTTC. Encoded protein: CASSYSMVQETQYF. The chain carries TRBV6-5 and TRBJ2-5; no reliable D call. The CDR3 has 14 amino acids. The V end lost 0 bases, the J end lost 1 base, and 6 bases lay between the germline ends. Germline V lookup: CDR1 MNHEY, CDR2 SVGAGI.

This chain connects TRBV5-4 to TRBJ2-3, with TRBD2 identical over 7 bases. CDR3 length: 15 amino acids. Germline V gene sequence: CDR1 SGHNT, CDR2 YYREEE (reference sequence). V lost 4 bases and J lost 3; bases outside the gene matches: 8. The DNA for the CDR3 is TGTGCCAGCAGCATGACGGGGGGTTGGACAGATACGCAGTATTTT. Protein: CASSMTGGWTDTQYF.

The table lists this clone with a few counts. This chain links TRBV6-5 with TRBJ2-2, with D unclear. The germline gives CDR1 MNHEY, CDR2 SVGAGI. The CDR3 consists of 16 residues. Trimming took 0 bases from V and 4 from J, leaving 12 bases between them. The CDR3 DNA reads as TGTGCCAGCAGTTACTCGAGAGATTTTGGCACCGGGGAGCTGTTTTTT. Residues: CASSYSRDFGTGELFF.

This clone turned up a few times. The CDR3 loop reads CASSVAGSPGVNEQFF. CDR3 in DNA: TGTGCCAGCAGCGTAGCAGGGTCCCCAGGGGTCAATGAGCAGTTCTTC. J is TRBJ2-1 and V is TRBV9; possible D gene TRBD1, 6 bases. CDR3 length: 16 residues. Germline-derived CDR1 and CDR2 are SGDLS and YYNGEE. Trimming took 0 bases from V and 6 from J, leaving 16 bases between them. Together with reference TRBV9 and TRBJ2-1, the CDR3 gives the full variable domain: DSGVTQTPKHLITATGQRVTLRCSPRSGDLSVYWYQQSLDQGLQFLIQYYNGEERAKGNILERFSAQQFPDLHSELNLSSLELGDSALYFCASSVAGSPGVNEQFFGPGTRLTVL.

As DNA, the CDR3 is TGTGCCAGCAGCGTAGGGGAGGGATTGGGATCCTACGAGCAGTACTTC. This translates into CASSVGEGLGSYEQYF. The chain couples TRBV9 to TRBJ2-7; TRBD2 matches at 7 bases. The CDR3 is made up of 16 amino acids. The junction had 7 bases not matched to a gene; V was cut back by 0 bases and J by 1 base. The germline V gene has CDR1 SGDLS and CDR2 YYNGEE.

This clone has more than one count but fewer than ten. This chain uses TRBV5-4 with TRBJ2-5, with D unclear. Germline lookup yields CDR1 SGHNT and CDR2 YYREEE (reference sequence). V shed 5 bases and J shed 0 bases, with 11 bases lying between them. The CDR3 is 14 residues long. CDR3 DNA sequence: TGTGCCAGCAGGCAGAACGACAACCAAGAGACCCAGTACTTC. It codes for CASRQNDNQETQYF.

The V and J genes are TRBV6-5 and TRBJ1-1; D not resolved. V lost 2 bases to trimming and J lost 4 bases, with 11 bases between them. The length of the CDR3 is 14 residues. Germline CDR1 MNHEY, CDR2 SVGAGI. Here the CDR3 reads CASSYIWGSTEAFF. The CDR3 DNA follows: TGTGCCAGCAGTTACATATGGGGAAGCACTGAAGCTTTCTTT.

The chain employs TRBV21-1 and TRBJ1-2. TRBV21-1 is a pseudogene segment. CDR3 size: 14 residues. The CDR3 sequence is CASSKANGGDGYTF. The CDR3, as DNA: TGTGCCAGCAGCAAAGCCAACGGGGGTGATGGCTACACCTTC.

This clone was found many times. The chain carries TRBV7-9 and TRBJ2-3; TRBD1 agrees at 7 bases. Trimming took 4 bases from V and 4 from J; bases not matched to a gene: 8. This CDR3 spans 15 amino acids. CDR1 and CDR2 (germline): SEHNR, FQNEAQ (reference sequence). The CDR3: CASSWAQGVADTQYF. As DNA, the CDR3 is TGTGCCAGCAGCTGGGCGCAGGGGGTGGCAGATACGCAGTATTTT.

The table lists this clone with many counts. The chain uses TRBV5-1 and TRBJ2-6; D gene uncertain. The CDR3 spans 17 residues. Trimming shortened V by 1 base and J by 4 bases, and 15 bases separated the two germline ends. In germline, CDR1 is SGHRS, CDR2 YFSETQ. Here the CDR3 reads CASSLYASNSGANVLTF. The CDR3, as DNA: TGCGCCAGCAGCTTGTATGCTTCTAATTCAGGGGCCAACGTCCTGACTTTC.

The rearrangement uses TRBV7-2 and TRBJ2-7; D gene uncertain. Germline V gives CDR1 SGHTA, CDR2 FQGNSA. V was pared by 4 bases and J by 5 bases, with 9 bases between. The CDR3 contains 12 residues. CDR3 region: CASSSLRNEQYF. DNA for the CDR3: TGTGCCAGCAGCTCCCTTAGGAACGAGCAGTACTTC.

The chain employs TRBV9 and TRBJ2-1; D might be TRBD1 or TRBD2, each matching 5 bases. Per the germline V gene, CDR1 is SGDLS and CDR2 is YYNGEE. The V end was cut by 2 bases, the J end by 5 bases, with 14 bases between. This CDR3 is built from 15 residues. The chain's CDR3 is CASSVDGTSNNEQFF. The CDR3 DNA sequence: TGTGCCAGCAGCGTCGATGGGACCAGTAACAATGAGCAGTTCTTC.

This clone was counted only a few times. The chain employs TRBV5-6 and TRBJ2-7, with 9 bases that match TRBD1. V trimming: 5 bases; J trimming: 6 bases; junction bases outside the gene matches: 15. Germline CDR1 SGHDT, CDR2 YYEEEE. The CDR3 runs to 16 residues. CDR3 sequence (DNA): TGTGCCAGCAGTCGACCCACAGGGGGCCTTACTGGCGAGCAGTACTTC. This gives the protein CASSRPTGGLTGEQYF.

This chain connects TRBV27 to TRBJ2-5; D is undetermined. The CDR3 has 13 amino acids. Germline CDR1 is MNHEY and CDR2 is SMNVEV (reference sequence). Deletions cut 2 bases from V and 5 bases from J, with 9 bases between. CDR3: CASSLEERETQYF. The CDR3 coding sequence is TGTGCCAGCAGTTTAGAGGAACGGGAGACCCAGTACTTC.

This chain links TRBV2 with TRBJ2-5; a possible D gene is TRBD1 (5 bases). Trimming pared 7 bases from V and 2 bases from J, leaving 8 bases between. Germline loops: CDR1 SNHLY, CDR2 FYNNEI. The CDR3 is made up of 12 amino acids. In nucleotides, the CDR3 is TGTGCCAGCACGTCAGGGCAAGAGACCCAGTACTTC. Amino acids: CASTSGQETQYF.